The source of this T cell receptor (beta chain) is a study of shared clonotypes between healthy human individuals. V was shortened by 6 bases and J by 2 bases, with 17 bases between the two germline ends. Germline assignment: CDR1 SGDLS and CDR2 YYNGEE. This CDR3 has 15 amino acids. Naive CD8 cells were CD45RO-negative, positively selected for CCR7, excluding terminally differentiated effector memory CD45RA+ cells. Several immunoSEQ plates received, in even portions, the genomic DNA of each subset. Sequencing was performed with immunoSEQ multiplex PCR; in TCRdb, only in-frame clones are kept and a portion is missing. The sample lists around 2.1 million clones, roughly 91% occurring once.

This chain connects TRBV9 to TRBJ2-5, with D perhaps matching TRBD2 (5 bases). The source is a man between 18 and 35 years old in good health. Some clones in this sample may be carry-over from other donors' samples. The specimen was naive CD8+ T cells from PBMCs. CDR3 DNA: TGTGCCAGCACCTCAGACCCGGGATGGCAAGAGACCCAGTACTTC. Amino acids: CASTSDPGWQETQYF. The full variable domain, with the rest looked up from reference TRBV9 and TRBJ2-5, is DSGVTQTPKHLITATGQRVTLRCSPRSGDLSVYWYQQSLDQGLQFLIQYYNGEERAKGNILERFSAQQFPDLHSELNLSSLELGDSALYFCASTSDPGWQETQYFGPGTRLLVL.